This TCR beta chain was found in a study of T-cell memory formation after mild COVID-19. Each CDR3 protein is one row after TCRdb ran MiXCR on the 5' RACE reads. The sample contains 300,000 to 400,000 distinct CDR3 sequences, 13% to 15% of which appear only once. The TCR comes from a man younger than 30 who had mild COVID-19 (a few samples of this study predate the infection). Cell type and time point are not known. Sequencing used PBMCs or a T cell subset sorted from them (not recorded which).

This CDR3 reads CASTQVRGAGETQYF. The CDR3, as DNA: TGTGCCAGCACCCAGGTTAGGGGGGCAGGAGAGACCCAGTACTTC. V is TRBV6-6 and J is TRBJ2-5; D may be TRBD1 or TRBD2 (6 bases each). This CDR3 has 15 amino acids. The V gene lost 7 bases and the J gene lost 4 bases, with 19 bases spanning the gap. CDR1 MNHNY and CDR2 SVGAGI come from the germline V gene (reference sequence).